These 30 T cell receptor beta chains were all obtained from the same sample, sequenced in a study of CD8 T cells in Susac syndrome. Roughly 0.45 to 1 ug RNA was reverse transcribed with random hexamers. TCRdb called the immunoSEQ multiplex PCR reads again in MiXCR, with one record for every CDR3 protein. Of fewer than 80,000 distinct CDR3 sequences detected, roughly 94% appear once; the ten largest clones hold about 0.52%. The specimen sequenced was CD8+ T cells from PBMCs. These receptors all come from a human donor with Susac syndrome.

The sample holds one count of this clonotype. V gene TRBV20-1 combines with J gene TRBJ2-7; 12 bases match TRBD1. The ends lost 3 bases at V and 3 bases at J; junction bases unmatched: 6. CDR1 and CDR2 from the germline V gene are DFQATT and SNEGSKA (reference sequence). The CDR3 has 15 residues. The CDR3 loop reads CSARGQGAPLYEQYF. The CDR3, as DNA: TGCAGTGCTAGGGGACAGGGGGCTCCTCTCTACGAGCAGTACTTC.

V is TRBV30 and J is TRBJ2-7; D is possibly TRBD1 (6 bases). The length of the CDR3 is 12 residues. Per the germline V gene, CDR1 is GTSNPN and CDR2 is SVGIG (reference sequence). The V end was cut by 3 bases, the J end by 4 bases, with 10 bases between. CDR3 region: CAWRKQGYEQYF. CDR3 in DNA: TGTGCCTGGAGGAAACAGGGATACGAGCAGTACTTC.

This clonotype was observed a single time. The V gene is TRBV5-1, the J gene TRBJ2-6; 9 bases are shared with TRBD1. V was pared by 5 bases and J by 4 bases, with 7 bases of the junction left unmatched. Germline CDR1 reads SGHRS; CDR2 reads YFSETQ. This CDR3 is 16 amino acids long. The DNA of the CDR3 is TGCGCCAGCAGATGGGACAGGGCCTCCGGGGCCAACGTCCTGACTTTC. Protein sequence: CASRWDRASGANVLTF.

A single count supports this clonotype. The CDR3 nucleotides are TGTGCCAGCAGTTACGGAGGGCGTCAGCCCCAGCATTTT. Amino acids: CASSYGGRQPQHF. The chain has TRBV6-2 or TRBV6-3 and TRBJ1-5; D uncertain. V was pared by 2 bases and J by 6 bases, with 8 bases between. The CDR3 extends over 13 amino acids. The germline V gene encodes CDR1 MNHEY and CDR2 SVGEGT.

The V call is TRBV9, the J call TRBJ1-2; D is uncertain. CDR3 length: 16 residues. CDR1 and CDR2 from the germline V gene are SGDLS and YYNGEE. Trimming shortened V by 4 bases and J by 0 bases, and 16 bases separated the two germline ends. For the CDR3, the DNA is TGTGCCAGCAGCCCCGAAGACCGAGAAGCTAACTATGGCTACACCTTC. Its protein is CASSPEDREANYGYTF.

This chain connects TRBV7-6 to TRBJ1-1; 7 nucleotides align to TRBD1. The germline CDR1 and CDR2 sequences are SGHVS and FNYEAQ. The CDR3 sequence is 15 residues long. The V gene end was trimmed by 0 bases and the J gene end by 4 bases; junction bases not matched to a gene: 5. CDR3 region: CASSLAPDRPTEAFF. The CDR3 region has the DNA TGTGCCAGCAGCTTAGCCCCGGACAGGCCCACTGAAGCTTTCTTT. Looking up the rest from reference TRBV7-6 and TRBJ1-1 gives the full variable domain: GAGVSQSPRYKVTKRGQDVALRCDPISGHVSLYWYRQALGQGPEFLTYFNYEAQQDKSGLPNDRFSAERPEGSISTLTIQRTEQRDSAMYRCASSLAPDRPTEAFFGQGTRLTVV.

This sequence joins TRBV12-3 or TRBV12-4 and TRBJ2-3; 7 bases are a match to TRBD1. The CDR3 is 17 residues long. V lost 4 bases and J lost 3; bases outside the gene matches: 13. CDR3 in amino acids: CASSSRLTGWLTDTQYF. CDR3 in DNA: TGTGCCAGCAGTTCCCGCCTGACAGGGTGGTTAACAGATACGCAGTATTTT.

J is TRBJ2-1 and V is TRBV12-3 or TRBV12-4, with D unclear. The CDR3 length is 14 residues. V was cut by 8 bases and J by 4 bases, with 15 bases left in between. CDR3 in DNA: TGTGCCAGCCGATTGCTTTCCCCGTACAATGAGCAGTTCTTC. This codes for CASRLLSPYNEQFF.

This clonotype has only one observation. CDR3 sequence (DNA): TGCAGCGTCTTTGCTGACAGGGAAGACATTCAGTACTTC. Translating it yields CSVFADREDIQYF. J is TRBJ2-4 and V is TRBV29-1; TRBD1 agrees at 7 bases. The CDR3 extends over 13 amino acids. The germline V gene has CDR1 SQVTM and CDR2 ANQGSEA. Trimming cost V 6 bases and J 8 bases; bases outside gene matches: 10. The variable domain in full, with the rest retrieved from reference TRBV29-1 and TRBJ2-4, is SAVISQKPSRDICQRGTSLTIQCQVDSQVTMMFWYRQQPGQSLTLIATANQGSEATYESGFVIDKFPISRPNLTFSTLTVSNMSPEDSSIYLCSVFADREDIQYFGAGTRLSVL.

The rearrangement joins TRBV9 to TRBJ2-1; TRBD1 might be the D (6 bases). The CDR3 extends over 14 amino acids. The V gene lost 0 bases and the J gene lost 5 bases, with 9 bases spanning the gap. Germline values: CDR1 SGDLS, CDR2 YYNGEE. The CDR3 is CASSVARGHNEQFF. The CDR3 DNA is TGTGCCAGCAGCGTAGCCAGGGGCCACAATGAGCAGTTCTTC.

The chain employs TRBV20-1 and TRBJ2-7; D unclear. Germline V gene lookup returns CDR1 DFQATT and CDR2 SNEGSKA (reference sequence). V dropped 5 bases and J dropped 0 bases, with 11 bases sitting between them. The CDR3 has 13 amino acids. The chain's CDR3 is CSAFKATSYEQYF. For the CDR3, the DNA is TGCAGTGCTTTTAAGGCTACCTCCTACGAGCAGTACTTC.

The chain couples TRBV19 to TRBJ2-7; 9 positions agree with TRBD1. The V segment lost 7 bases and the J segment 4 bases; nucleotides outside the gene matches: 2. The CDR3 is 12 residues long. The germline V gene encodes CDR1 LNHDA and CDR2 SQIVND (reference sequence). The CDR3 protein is CASMGQGYEQYF. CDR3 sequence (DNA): TGTGCCAGTATGGGACAGGGATACGAGCAGTACTTC.

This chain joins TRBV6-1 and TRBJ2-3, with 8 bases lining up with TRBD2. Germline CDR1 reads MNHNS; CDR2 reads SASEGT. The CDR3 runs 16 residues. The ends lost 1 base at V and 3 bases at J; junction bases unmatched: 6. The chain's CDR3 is CASSEVAGRGTDTQYF. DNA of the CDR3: TGTGCCAGCAGTGAAGTAGCGGGGAGGGGTACAGATACGCAGTATTTT.

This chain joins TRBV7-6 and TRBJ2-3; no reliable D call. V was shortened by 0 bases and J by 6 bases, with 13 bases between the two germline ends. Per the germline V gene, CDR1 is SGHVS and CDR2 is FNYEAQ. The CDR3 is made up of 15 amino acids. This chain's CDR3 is CASSLAIPVWDTQYF. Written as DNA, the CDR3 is TGTGCCAGCAGCTTAGCTATTCCTGTATGGGATACGCAGTATTTT.

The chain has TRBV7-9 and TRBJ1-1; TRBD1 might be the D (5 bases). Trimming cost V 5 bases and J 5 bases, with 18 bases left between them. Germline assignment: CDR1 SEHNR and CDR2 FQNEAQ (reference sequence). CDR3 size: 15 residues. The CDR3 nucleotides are TGTGCCAGCAGCAGGGGCACGGGGTCAGGGACTGAAGCTTTCTTT. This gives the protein CASSRGTGSGTEAFF. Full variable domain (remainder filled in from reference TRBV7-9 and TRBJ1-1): DTGVSQNPRHKITKRGQNVTFRCDPISEHNRLYWYRQTLGQGPEFLTYFQNEAQLEKSRLLSDRFSAERPKGSFSTLEIQRTEQGDSAMYLCASSRGTGSGTEAFFGQGTRLTVV.

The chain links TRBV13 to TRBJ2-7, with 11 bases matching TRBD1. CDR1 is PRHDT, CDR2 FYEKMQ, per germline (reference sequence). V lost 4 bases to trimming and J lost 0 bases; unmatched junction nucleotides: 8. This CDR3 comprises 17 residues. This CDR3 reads CASSSPTGTGGSYEQYF. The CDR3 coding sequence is TGTGCCAGCAGCTCGCCCACCGGGACAGGGGGCTCCTACGAGCAGTACTTC.

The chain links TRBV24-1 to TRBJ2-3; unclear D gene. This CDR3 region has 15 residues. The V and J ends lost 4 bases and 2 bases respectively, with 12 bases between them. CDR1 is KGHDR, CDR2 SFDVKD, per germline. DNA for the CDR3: TGTGCCACCAGTGACCTCTGGACCGACACAGATACGCAGTATTTT. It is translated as CATSDLWTDTDTQYF.

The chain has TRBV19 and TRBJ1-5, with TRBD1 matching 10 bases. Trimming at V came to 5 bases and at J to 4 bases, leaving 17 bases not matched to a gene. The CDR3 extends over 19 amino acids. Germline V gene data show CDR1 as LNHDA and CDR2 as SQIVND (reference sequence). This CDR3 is CASSSDRGIIVEANQPQHF. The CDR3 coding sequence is TGTGCCAGTAGTTCGGACAGGGGGATCATCGTCGAGGCGAATCAGCCCCAGCATTTT.

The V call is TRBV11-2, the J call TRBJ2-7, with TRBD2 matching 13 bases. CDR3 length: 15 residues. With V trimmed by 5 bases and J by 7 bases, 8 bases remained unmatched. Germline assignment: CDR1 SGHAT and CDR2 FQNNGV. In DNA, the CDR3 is TGTGCCAGCAGCGAGGGACTAGCGGGGCGTTGGGAGCAGTACTTC. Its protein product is CASSEGLAGRWEQYF.

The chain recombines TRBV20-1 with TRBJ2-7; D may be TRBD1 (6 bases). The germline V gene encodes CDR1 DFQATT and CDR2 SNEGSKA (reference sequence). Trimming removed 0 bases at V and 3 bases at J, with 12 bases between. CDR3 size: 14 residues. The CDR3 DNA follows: TGCAGTGCTAGAGATATGGGGGCTAGCTACGAGCAGTACTTC. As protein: CSARDMGASYEQYF.

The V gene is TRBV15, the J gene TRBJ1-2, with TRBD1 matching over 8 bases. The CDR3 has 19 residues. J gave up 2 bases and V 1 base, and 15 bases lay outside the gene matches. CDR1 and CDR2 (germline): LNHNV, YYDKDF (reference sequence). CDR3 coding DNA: TGTGCCACCAGCAGAGTTCTTCCGACGGGACAGGTCCTAAACTATGGCTACACCTTC. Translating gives CATSRVLPTGQVLNYGYTF.

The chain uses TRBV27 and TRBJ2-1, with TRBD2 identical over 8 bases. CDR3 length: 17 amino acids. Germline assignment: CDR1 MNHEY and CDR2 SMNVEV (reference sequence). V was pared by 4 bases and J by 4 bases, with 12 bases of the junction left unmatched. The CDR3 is CASSSTASGGIYNEQFF. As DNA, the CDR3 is TGTGCCAGCAGTTCTACCGCCTCGGGGGGGATATACAATGAGCAGTTCTTC.

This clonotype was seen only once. CDR3 DNA: TGTGCCAGCAGTTTAGGCCTGTCTAATGGCTACACCTTC. It codes for CASSLGLSNGYTF. The V gene is TRBV12-3 or TRBV12-4, the J gene TRBJ1-2; D not certain. Deletions cut 1 base from V and 6 bases from J, with 9 bases between. The CDR3 covers 13 residues.

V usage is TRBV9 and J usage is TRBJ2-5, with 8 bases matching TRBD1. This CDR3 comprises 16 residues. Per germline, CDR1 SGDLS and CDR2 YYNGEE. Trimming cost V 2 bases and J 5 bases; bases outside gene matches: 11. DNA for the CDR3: TGTGCCAGCAGCGTCAGGACAGGGAGATCACAGGAGACCCAGTACTTC. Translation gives CASSVRTGRSQETQYF.

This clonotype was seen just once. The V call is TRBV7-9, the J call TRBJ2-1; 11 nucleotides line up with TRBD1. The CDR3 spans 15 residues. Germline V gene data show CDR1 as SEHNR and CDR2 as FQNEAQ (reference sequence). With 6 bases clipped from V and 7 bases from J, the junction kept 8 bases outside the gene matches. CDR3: CASRWTGGAGNEQFF. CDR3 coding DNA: TGTGCCAGCAGGTGGACAGGGGGCGCCGGGAATGAGCAGTTCTTC.

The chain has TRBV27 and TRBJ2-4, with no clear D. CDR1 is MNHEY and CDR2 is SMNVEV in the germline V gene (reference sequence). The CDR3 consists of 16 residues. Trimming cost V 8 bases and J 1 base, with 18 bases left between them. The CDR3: CASPKEQLSAKNIQYF. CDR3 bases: TGTGCCAGCCCCAAAGAACAGTTGTCGGCCAAAAACATTCAGTACTTC.

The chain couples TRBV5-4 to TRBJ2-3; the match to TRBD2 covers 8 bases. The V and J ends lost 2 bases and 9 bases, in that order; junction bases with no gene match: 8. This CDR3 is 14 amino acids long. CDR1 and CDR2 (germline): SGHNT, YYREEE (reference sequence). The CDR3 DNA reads TGTGCCAGCAGCTTAGAGCGGGGGATGGAGACGCAGTATTTT. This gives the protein CASSLERGMETQYF.

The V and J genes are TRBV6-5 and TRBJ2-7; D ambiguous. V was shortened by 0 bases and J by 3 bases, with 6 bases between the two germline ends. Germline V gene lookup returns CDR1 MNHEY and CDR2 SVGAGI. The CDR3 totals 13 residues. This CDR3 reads CASSYSRVYEQYF. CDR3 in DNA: TGTGCCAGCAGTTACTCTAGGGTCTACGAGCAGTACTTC.

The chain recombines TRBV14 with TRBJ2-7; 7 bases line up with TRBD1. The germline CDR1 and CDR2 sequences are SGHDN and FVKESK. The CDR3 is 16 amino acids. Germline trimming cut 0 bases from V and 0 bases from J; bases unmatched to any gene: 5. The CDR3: CASSQEGQVPSYEQYF. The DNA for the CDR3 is TGTGCCAGCAGCCAAGAAGGACAGGTGCCCTCCTACGAGCAGTACTTC.

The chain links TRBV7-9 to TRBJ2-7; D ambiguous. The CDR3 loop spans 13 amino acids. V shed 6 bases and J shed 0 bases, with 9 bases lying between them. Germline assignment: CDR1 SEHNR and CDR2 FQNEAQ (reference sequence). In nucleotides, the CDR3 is TGTGCCAGCAGTTCCTACAGCTCCTACGAGCAGTACTTC. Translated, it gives CASSSYSSYEQYF.